This is a list of T cell receptor beta chains from one sample in a study of T cells in Graves' hyperthyroidism and ophthalmopathy. One entry per CDR3 protein results from TCRdb running MiXCR on the multiplex PCR reads. The sample yields around 480,000 distinct CDR3 sequences, approximately 14% seen once. Sequencing used blood. These receptors came from a woman younger than 35 with Graves' hyperthyroidism. Both conserved end residues are part of each CDR3. Fields, in order: J gene, D gene, clone size, V gene, CDR3 protein, CDR3 DNA. The D gene is left open where the match is weak. Rows may omit the clone size; those that give it use once, few, many or a size class.

TRBJ1-2 . few TRBV4-1 CASSQGSEGYGYTF TGCGCCAGCAGCCAAGGCTCGGAGGGCTATGGCTACACCTTC
TRBJ2-7 TRBD1 . TRBV2 CASSGQGLFEQYF TGTGCCAGCAGCGGACAGGGGTTATTCGAGCAGTACTTC
TRBJ1-3 . many TRBV9 CASRNSDSGNTIYF TGTGCCAGCAGGAACAGCGACTCTGGAAACACCATATATTTT
TRBJ2-2 . once TRBV5-1 CASSLFAGTITGELFF TGCGCCAGCAGCTTGTTTGCGGGAACGATCACCGGGGAGCTATTTTTT
TRBJ1-1 TRBD1 many TRBV15 CVTSRVTGREGTEAFF TGTGTCACCAGCAGGGTGACAGGGCGGGAGGGCACTGAAGCTTTCTTT
TRBJ1-1 TRBD1 many TRBV5-1 CASSSPGQGAPNTEAFF TGCGCCAGCAGCTCGCCGGGACAGGGGGCCCCTAACACTGAAGCTTTCTTT
TRBJ2-1 . many TRBV11-1 CASSPAREQFF TGTGCCAGCAGTCCCGCCCGGGAGCAGTTCTTC
TRBJ2-3 TRBD2 . TRBV11-2 CASSRLAGPVDTQYF TGTGCCAGCAGCCGCCTAGCGGGGCCCGTCGATACGCAGTATTTT
TRBJ2-1 TRBD2 many TRBV12-5 CASGLSEREQIPAFF TGTGCTAGTGGTCTCTCGGAGCGGGAGCAAATTCCCGCGTTCTTC
TRBJ1-6 . few TRBV7-8 CASSLGVNSPLHF TGTGCCAGCAGCTTAGGGGTGAATTCACCCCTCCACTTT
TRBJ1-2 . many TRBV5-1 CASSLGQISYGYTF TGCGCCAGCAGCTTGGGGCAGATATCCTATGGCTACACCTTC
TRBJ1-2 TRBD1 many TRBV3-1 CASSQAGTGGGSAYGYTF TGTGCCAGCAGCCAGGCCGGGACAGGGGGCGGATCTGCCTATGGCTACACCTTC
TRBJ1-1 . many TRBV15 CATMKGGTEAFF TGTGCCACCATGAAGGGAGGCACTGAAGCTTTCTTT
TRBJ1-1 . many TRBV10-3 CAISEGNVNMNTEAFF TGTGCCATCAGTGAGGGAAACGTAAACATGAACACTGAAGCTTTCTTT
TRBJ2-7 TRBD1 . TRBV6-1 CASRGITGGSYEQYF TGTGCCAGCAGGGGTATTACAGGGGGTTCCTACGAGCAGTACTTC
TRBJ2-5 . many TRBV7-2 CASSFSRPETQYF TGTGCCAGCAGCTTTTCCCGTCCGGAGACCCAGTACTTC
TRBJ1-1 TRBD1 many TRBV20-1 CSAKGTGVEAFF TGCAGTGCTAAGGGGACAGGGGTTGAAGCTTTCTTT
TRBJ2-1 . . TRBV9 CASSVEELKPNEQFF TGTGCCAGCAGCGTAGAAGAGCTTAAACCCAATGAGCAGTTCTTC
TRBJ2-7 . few TRBV20-1 CSASPTSSNVEQYF TGCAGTGCTAGCCCGACTAGTTCGAATGTCGAGCAGTACTTC